A selection of T cell receptor beta chains follows, all from one sample in a study of OX40 agonist ivuxolimab in advanced cancers. The repertoire was sequenced with immunoSEQ multiplex PCR; TCRdb's copy has only in-frame clones and lacks some. The top ten clones hold about 2% of a sample with tens of thousands of clones, approximately 87% of them seen once. This material consisted of CD4+ or CD8+ T cells sorted from blood, taken in a trial of the OX40 agonist ivuxolimab. These receptors all stem from an adult with an advanced solid tumor such as melanoma, head and neck, liver or kidney cancer. CDR3s include the opening cysteine and the closing phenylalanine or tryptophan. A D gene is named only where the DNA matches it firmly. Expanded clones get a size class; other rows say once, few or many, or leave the size out.

>15|TRBV18|TRBJ2-7|NA|TRBD1
CASSQDRDVSYEQYF
TGTGCCAGCTCGCAAGACAGGGACGTATCCTACGAGCAGTACTTC
>12|TRBV18|TRBJ1-3|NA|NA
CASSPPGNTIYF
TGTGCCAGCTCGCCGCCTGGAAACACCATATATTTT
>13|TRBV11-2|TRBJ1-1|NA|NA
CASSLDRVAEAFF
TGTGCCAGCAGCTTAGACCGTGTGGCTGAAGCTTTCTTT
>16|TRBV7-9|TRBJ1-1|NA|NA
CASSRQLGGMNTEAFF
TGTGCCAGCAGCCGGCAATTAGGAGGTATGAACACTGAAGCTTTCTTT
>13|TRBV2|TRBJ2-5|NA|NA
CASTGAAAETQYF
TGTGCCAGTACTGGAGCAGCGGCGGAGACCCAGTACTTC
>14|TRBV9|TRBJ1-3|few|NA
CASSVASNGNTIYF
TGTGCCAGCAGCGTGGCCAGCAATGGAAACACCATATATTTT
>15|TRBV28|TRBJ1-3|NA|NA
CATQVGANSGNTIYF
TGTGCCACCCAGGTCGGGGCAAACTCTGGAAACACCATATATTTT
>15|TRBV5-4|TRBJ1-5|NA|NA
CASSWGGDINQPQHF
TGTGCCAGCAGCTGGGGGGGGGACATCAATCAGCCCCAGCATTTT
>14|TRBV5-4|TRBJ2-7|NA|NA
CASSLGGTTDEQYF
TGTGCCAGCAGCTTGGGTGGGACGACCGACGAGCAGTACTTC
>19|TRBV19|TRBJ2-1|NA|TRBD2
CASSIAYTSGGASGNEQFF
TGTGCCAGTAGTATAGCCTACACTAGCGGGGGGGCTTCGGGTAATGAGCAGTTCTTC
>15|TRBV19|TRBJ2-1|NA|TRBD2
CASSTGTSGNNEQFF
TGTGCCAGTAGTACCGGGACTAGCGGTAACAATGAGCAGTTCTTC
>15|TRBV5-4|TRBJ2-5|NA|TRBD2
CASSFPASGSETQYF
TGTGCCAGCAGCTTCCCTGCCAGCGGGAGTGAGACCCAGTACTTC